The 11 T cell receptor beta chains listed next were all sequenced from one sample in a study of T cell changes during pregnancy in multiple sclerosis. Here immunoSEQ multiplex PCR was the method, and the copy in TCRdb shows in-frame clones only, minus some. The sample carries about 60,000 clones, roughly 90% recorded once. The specimen was peripheral blood, collected before pregnancy. Source of these receptors: a female donor with multiple sclerosis, enrolled in a pregnancy study.

The rearrangement uses TRBV20-1 and TRBJ1-3, with D unclear. The CDR3 is made up of 11 amino acids. Germline values: CDR1 DFQATT, CDR2 SNEGSKA (reference sequence). The ends were cut back, 4 bases at V and 3 bases at J, with 4 bases in the middle. CDR3: CSATIGNTIYF. CDR3 DNA sequence: TGCAGTGCTACTATTGGAAACACCATATATTTT.

The CDR3 bases are TGTGCCATCAGTGAAGTGACAGGGACTTCACCCCTCCACTTT. It codes for CAISEVTGTSPLHF. V usage is TRBV10-3 and J usage is TRBJ1-6; 7 bases match TRBD1. The V gene's germline CDR1 is ENHRY and CDR2 SYGVKD. This CDR3 region has 14 residues. V dropped 3 bases and J dropped 9; count of bases not matched to a gene: 5.

The V gene is TRBV2, the J gene TRBJ2-7; D might be TRBD2 (7 bases). Trimming left V 6 bases short and J 1 base short, with 13 bases between. The CDR3 is 14 residues long. The germline gives CDR1 SNHLY, CDR2 FYNNEI. CDR3 loop: CASRGGLLSYEQYF. CDR3 nucleotides: TGTGCCAGCAGGGGGGGGCTGCTGTCCTACGAGCAGTACTTC.

V is TRBV9 and J is TRBJ1-2; TRBD1 agrees at 10 bases. J gave up 5 bases and V 4 bases, and 5 bases lay outside the gene matches. The CDR3 has 14 amino acids. Germline values: CDR1 SGDLS, CDR2 YYNGEE. The CDR3: CASSKAGQGYGYTF. In DNA form, the CDR3 reads TGTGCCAGCAGCAAAGCGGGACAGGGGTATGGCTACACCTTC.

The genes are TRBV11-2 and TRBJ1-2; 9 bases map to TRBD1. Germline CDR1 reads SGHAT; CDR2 reads FQNNGV. The J segment lost 4 bases and the V segment lost 3 bases, leaving 6 bases of the junction unmatched. This CDR3 comprises 15 residues. The CDR3 loop reads CASSLGDRVAYGYTF. The CDR3 region has the DNA TGTGCCAGCAGCTTGGGGGACAGGGTAGCCTATGGCTACACCTTC.

The chain is built from TRBV7-9 and TRBJ2-3; 11 positions agree with TRBD2. The germline V gene has CDR1 SEHNR and CDR2 FQNEAQ (reference sequence). This CDR3 is built from 12 residues. V was pared by 11 bases and J by 5 bases, with 3 bases of the junction left unmatched. The CDR3 DNA sequence: TGTGCCCTGACTAGCGGGGTAGATACGCAGTATTTT. Translating it yields CALTSGVDTQYF.

The chain recombines TRBV9 with TRBJ2-5; no definite D call. Trimming took off 0 bases at V and 2 bases at J, with 11 bases between the two ends. The CDR3 length is 15 residues. Per the germline V gene, CDR1 is SGDLS and CDR2 is YYNGEE. The chain's CDR3 is CASSVGSGRQETQYF. The CDR3 coding sequence is TGTGCCAGCAGCGTAGGGTCAGGTAGGCAAGAGACCCAGTACTTC.

This chain uses TRBV6-5 with TRBJ2-7; TRBD2 might be the D (5 bases). V lost 6 bases to trimming and J lost 0 bases, with 15 bases between them. CDR3 length: 15 amino acids. The germline CDR1 and CDR2 sequences are MNHEY and SVGAGI. DNA for the CDR3: TGTGCCAGCAGACTAGGCACAAGAAGCTCCTACGAGCAGTACTTC. Residues: CASRLGTRSSYEQYF.

The CDR3 nucleotides are TGTGCCTGGAGCAGGGGGTTGAGCACTGAAGCTTTCTTT. Translating it yields CAWSRGLSTEAFF. This sequence joins TRBV30 and TRBJ1-1, with 7 nucleotides matching TRBD1. Germline trimming cut 3 bases from V and 4 bases from J; bases unmatched to any gene: 5. The germline CDR1 and CDR2 sequences are GTSNPN and SVGIG (reference sequence). This CDR3 comprises 13 residues. Variable domain in full (rest from reference TRBV30 and TRBJ1-1): SQTIHQWPATLVQPVGSPLSLECTVEGTSNPNLYWYRQAAGRGLQLLFYSVGIGQISSEVPQNLSASRPQDRQFILSSKKLLLSDSGFYLCAWSRGLSTEAFFGQGTRLTVV.

This chain connects TRBV4-3 to TRBJ1-6, with D uncertain. V dropped 0 bases and J dropped 13 bases, with 16 bases sitting between them. CDR1 and CDR2 from the germline V gene are LGHNA and YSLEER. CDR3 size: 15 residues. The chain's CDR3 is CASSQDGQGRAPLHF. For the CDR3, the DNA is TGCGCCAGCAGCCAAGATGGTCAAGGGAGGGCCCCCCTCCACTTT.

The J gene is TRBJ2-1, the V gene TRBV7-3; D may be TRBD2 (5 bases). Between the trimmed V and J ends, which lost 1 base and 5 bases, there was a span of 12 bases. Germline lookup yields CDR1 SGHTA and CDR2 FQGTGA. There are 15 residues in the CDR3. In DNA, the CDR3 is TGTGCCAGCAGCTTAAGTCCGGGGTTAAACAATGAGCAGTTCTTC. This codes for CASSLSPGLNNEQFF.